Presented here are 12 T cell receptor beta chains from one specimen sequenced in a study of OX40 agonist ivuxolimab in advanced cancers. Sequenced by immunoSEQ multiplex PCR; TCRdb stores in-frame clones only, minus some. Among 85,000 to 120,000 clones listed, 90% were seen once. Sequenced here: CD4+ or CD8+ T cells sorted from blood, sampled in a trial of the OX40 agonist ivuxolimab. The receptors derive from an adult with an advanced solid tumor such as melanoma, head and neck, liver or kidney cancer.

The CDR3 sequence is CASSRRDPQETQYF. The CDR3 DNA sequence: TGTGCCAGCAGCCGCCGGGACCCTCAAGAGACCCAGTACTTC. The chain employs TRBV7-2 and TRBJ2-5, with D tentatively TRBD1 or TRBD2 (5 bases each). Germline CDR1 reads SGHTA; CDR2 reads FQGNSA. Trimming shortened V by 5 bases and J by 2 bases, and 12 bases separated the two germline ends. The CDR3 loop spans 14 amino acids. Supplemented by reference TRBV7-2 and TRBJ2-5, the full variable domain reads GAGVSQSPSNKVTEKGKDVELRCDPISGHTALYWYRQSLGQGLEFLIYFQGNSAPDKSGLPSDRFSAERTGGSVSTLTIQRTQQEDSAVYLCASSRRDPQETQYFGPGTRLLVL.

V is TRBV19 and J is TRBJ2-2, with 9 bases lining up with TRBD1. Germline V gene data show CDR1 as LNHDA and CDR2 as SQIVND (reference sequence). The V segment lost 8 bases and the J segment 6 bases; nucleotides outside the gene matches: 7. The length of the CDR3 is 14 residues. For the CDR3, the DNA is TGTGCCAGTGGCTCGCGACAGGGGGCCGGGGAGCTGTTTTTT. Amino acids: CASGSRQGAGELFF.

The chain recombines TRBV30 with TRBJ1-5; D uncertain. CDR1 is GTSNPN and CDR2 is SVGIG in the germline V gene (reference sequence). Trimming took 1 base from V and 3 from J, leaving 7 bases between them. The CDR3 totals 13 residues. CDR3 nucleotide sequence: TGTGCCTGGAGTGGACATTCCAATCAGCCCCAGCATTTT. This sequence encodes CAWSGHSNQPQHF. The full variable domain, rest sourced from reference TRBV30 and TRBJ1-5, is SQTIHQWPATLVQPVGSPLSLECTVEGTSNPNLYWYRQAAGRGLQLLFYSVGIGQISSEVPQNLSASRPQDRQFILSSKKLLLSDSGFYLCAWSGHSNQPQHFGDGTRLSIL.

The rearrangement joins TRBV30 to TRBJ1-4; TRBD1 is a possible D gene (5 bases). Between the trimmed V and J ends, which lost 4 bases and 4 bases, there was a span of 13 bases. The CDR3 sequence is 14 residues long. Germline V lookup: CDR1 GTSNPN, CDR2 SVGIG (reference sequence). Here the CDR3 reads CAWTRDAYNEKLFF. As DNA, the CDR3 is TGTGCCTGGACCCGGGACGCATATAATGAAAAACTGTTTTTT. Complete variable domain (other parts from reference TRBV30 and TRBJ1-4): SQTIHQWPATLVQPVGSPLSLECTVEGTSNPNLYWYRQAAGRGLQLLFYSVGIGQISSEVPQNLSASRPQDRQFILSSKKLLLSDSGFYLCAWTRDAYNEKLFFGSGTQLSVL.

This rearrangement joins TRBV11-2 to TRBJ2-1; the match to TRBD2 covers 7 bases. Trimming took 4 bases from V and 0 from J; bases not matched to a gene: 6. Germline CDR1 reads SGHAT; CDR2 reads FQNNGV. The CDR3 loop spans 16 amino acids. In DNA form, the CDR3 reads TGTGCCAGCAGCTCTAGAGCGGGGAGCTCCTACAATGAGCAGTTCTTC. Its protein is CASSSRAGSSYNEQFF.

CDR3 bases: TGTGCCAGCAGTTGGGGGGACAATGAGCAGTTCTTC. It specifies CASSWGDNEQFF. This chain uses TRBV28 with TRBJ2-1, with TRBD2 as a possible D gene (6 bases). The V gene lost 4 bases and the J gene lost 5 bases, with 6 bases spanning the gap. Germline V gene data show CDR1 as MDHEN and CDR2 as SYDVKM. This CDR3 has 12 residues.

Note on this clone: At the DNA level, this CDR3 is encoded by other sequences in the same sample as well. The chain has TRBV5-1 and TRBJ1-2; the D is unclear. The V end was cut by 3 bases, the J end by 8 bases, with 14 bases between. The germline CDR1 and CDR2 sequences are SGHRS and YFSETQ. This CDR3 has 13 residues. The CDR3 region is CASSSELMGGYTF. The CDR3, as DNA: TGCGCCAGCAGCTCGGAACTCATGGGGGGCTACACCTTC.

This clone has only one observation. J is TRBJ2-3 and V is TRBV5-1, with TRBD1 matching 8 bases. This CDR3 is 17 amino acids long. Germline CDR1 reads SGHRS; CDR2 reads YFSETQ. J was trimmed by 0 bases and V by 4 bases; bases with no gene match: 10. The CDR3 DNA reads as TGCGCCAGCAGCATCCTAGGACAGGGCCCTAGCACAGATACGCAGTATTTT. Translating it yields CASSILGQGPSTDTQYF. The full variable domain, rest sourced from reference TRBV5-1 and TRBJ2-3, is KAGVTQTPRYLIKTRGQQVTLSCSPISGHRSVSWYQQTPGQGLQFLFEYFSETQRNKGNFPGRFSGRQFSNSRSEMNVSTLELGDSALYLCASSILGQGPSTDTQYFGPGTRLTVL.

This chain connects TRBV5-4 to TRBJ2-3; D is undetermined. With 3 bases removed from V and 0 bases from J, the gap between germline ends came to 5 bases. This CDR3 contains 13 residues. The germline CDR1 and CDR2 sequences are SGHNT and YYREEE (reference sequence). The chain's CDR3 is CASSSGSTDTQYF. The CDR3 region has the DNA TGTGCCAGCAGCTCCGGGAGCACAGATACGCAGTATTTT.

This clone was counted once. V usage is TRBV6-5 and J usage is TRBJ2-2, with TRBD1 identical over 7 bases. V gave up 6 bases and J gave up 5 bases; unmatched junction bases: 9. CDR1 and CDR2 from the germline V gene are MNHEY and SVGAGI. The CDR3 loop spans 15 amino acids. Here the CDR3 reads CASRLQGLGTGELFF. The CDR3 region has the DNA TGTGCCAGCAGACTACAGGGGCTGGGGACCGGGGAGCTGTTTTTT.

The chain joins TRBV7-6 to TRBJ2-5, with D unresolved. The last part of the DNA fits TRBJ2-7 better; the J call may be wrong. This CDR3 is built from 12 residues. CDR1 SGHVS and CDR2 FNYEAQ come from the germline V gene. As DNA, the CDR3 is TGTGCCAGCAGCTTATATAAGGGCGAGCAGTACTTC. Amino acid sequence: CASSLYKGEQYF.

The CDR3 spells CASSPSLGAGEETQYF. In DNA, the CDR3 is TGTGCCAGCTCGCCCAGTTTAGGGGCAGGAGAAGAGACCCAGTACTTC. This chain links TRBV18 with TRBJ2-5; D is possibly TRBD1 (5 bases). Looked up from germline, CDR1 is KGHSH and CDR2 is LQKENI. Trimming stripped 6 bases from V and 3 bases from J, with 20 bases between. CDR3 length equals 16 residues.